The 8 T cell receptor beta chains in this list originate from one sample, sequenced in a study of T cell changes during pregnancy in multiple sclerosis. Profiling relied on immunoSEQ multiplex PCR, and the TCRdb table lists in-frame clones only, not all of them. This repertoire shows 40,000 to 55,000 clones, around 90% found once; its top ten account for around 10%. Sequenced material: CD8+ T cells from peripheral blood mononuclear cells, taken after pregnancy. Receptors were obtained from a female donor with multiple sclerosis, enrolled in a pregnancy study.

The genes are TRBV4-2 and TRBJ2-1, with 7 nucleotides matching TRBD2. CDR3 length: 14 residues. Germline assignment: CDR1 LGHNA and CDR2 YNFKEQ. V lost 1 base to trimming and J lost 7 bases; unmatched junction nucleotides: 4. In DNA form, the CDR3 reads TGTGCCAGCAGCCAAGCGGCGGGAGTGAATGAGCAGTTCTTC. Amino acid sequence: CASSQAAGVNEQFF.

The chain combines TRBV15 with TRBJ2-1, with 7 bases matching TRBD2. After removal of 3 bases from V and 3 bases from J, the junction contained 5 bases not matched to a gene. The CDR3 runs to 15 residues. Germline V gene data show CDR1 as LNHNV and CDR2 as YYDKDF (reference sequence). CDR3 sequence (DNA): TGTGCCACCAGCAGGTCTAGCGGACACTACAATGAGCAGTTCTTC. Translating it yields CATSRSSGHYNEQFF.

V and J are TRBV4-1 and TRBJ2-7, with D perhaps TRBD1 (5 bases). The CDR3 length is 15 residues. The V gene lost 0 bases and the J gene lost 1 base, with 10 bases spanning the gap. Germline V gene data show CDR1 as MGHRA and CDR2 as YSYEKL. This chain's CDR3 is CASSQEDRGSYEQYF. CDR3 bases: TGCGCCAGCAGCCAAGAGGATAGGGGATCCTACGAGCAGTACTTC.

The chain combines TRBV2 with TRBJ1-2; 8 positions match TRBD1. Trimming removed 7 bases from V and 0 bases from J; junction bases left unmatched: 10. The CDR3 consists of 16 residues. Germline-derived CDR1 and CDR2 are SNHLY and FYNNEI. The CDR3 here is CASTSLGQGPNYGYTF. As DNA, the CDR3 is TGTGCCAGCACCTCCCTAGGACAGGGCCCTAACTATGGCTACACCTTC.

The genes are TRBV4-2 and TRBJ1-5; D may be TRBD1 (6 bases). Trimming pared 4 bases from V and 3 bases from J, leaving 13 bases between. There are 15 residues in the CDR3. Germline V gives CDR1 LGHNA, CDR2 YNFKEQ. The CDR3 loop reads CASSRARDNNQPQHF. The CDR3 DNA reads TGTGCCAGCAGCCGGGCCCGGGACAACAATCAGCCCCAGCATTTT.

The rearrangement joins TRBV7-9 to TRBJ1-1; D is ambiguous. Per the germline V gene, CDR1 is SEHNR and CDR2 is FQNEAQ (reference sequence). With 2 bases removed from V and 6 bases from J, the gap between germline ends came to 16 bases. This CDR3 is built from 15 residues. In nucleotides, the CDR3 is TGTGCCAGCAGCTTAATGTCTGAGGCCTGGGCTGAAGCTTTCTTT. It is translated as CASSLMSEAWAEAFF.

The chain joins TRBV5-4 to TRBJ1-1; 11 positions match TRBD1. Germline values: CDR1 SGHNT, CDR2 YYREEE (reference sequence). CDR3 length: 15 amino acids. Germline trimming cut 1 base from V and 5 bases from J; bases unmatched to any gene: 4. In nucleotides, the CDR3 is TGTGCCAGCAGCTTGTACGGGGACAGGGGGACTGAAGCTTTCTTT. Protein product: CASSLYGDRGTEAFF.

This clone was counted once. This chain links TRBV29-1 with TRBJ2-1; D remains ambiguous. The CDR3 sequence is 10 residues long. In germline, CDR1 is SQVTM, CDR2 ANQGSEA. Between the trimmed V and J ends, which lost 3 bases and 6 bases, there was a span of 3 bases. The CDR3 DNA is TGCAGCGTTGACCGCAATGAGCAGTTCTTC. Amino acid sequence: CSVDRNEQFF.